The next 8 T cell receptor beta chains were all read from a single sample in a study of cytomegalovirus exposure and HLA in healthy donors. The PCR made use of 60 Vbeta and 13 Jbeta primers. TCRdb keeps only in-frame clones here, not all; method: immunoSEQ multiplex PCR. This sample carries about 190,000 clones, roughly 80% of them seen once, and the ten largest clones take roughly 1.6%. Sample: PBMCs. These receptors were collected from a young woman in good health and CMV-seronegative.

This clone was picked up a small number of times. The V call is TRBV5-4, the J call TRBJ1-1; weak D call: TRBD1 (5 bases). Per the germline V gene, CDR1 is SGHNT and CDR2 is YYREEE (reference sequence). The length of the CDR3 is 13 residues. V lost 0 bases, J lost 11 bases, and 14 bases lay in between. Here the CDR3 reads CASSLEGLPGAFF. The DNA for the CDR3 is TGTGCCAGCAGCTTGGAGGGCCTTCCAGGGGCTTTCTTT. The full variable domain, with the rest looked up from reference TRBV5-4 and TRBJ1-1, is ETGVTQSPTHLIKTRGQQVTLRCSSQSGHNTVSWYQQALGQGPQFIFQYYREEENGRGNFPPRFSGLQFPNYSSELNVNALELDDSALYLCASSLEGLPGAFFGQGTRLTVV.

The chain is built from TRBV2 and TRBJ1-5; 10 bases line up with TRBD1. Germline CDR1 is SNHLY and CDR2 is FYNNEI. The CDR3 extends over 15 amino acids. J lost 2 bases, V lost 6 bases, and 4 bases had no gene match. The CDR3 DNA follows: TGTGCCAGCAGAGGGGACAGGGGTGGCAATCAGCCCCAGCATTTT. Its translation: CASRGDRGGNQPQHF.

This chain links TRBV7-3 with TRBJ1-1; 7 nucleotides agree with TRBD1. V gave up 5 bases and J gave up 6 bases; unmatched junction bases: 6. CDR3 size: 13 residues. Germline-derived CDR1 and CDR2 are SGHTA and FQGTGA. CDR3 region: CASSQGQFAEAFF. In nucleotides, the CDR3 is TGTGCCAGCAGCCAGGGACAGTTCGCTGAAGCTTTCTTT.

The genes are TRBV2 and TRBJ1-2, with 10 bases that match TRBD1. Germline-derived CDR1 and CDR2 are SNHLY and FYNNEI. V trimming: 6 bases; J trimming: 3 bases; junction bases outside the gene matches: 7. The CDR3 is 15 amino acids. CDR3 sequence reads: CASRAGTGADYGYTF. CDR3 sequence (DNA): TGTGCCAGCAGAGCCGGGACAGGGGCGGACTATGGCTACACCTTC.

This clone was seen only a few times. The chain has TRBV6-5 and TRBJ1-5; 8 bases align to TRBD1. The CDR3 covers 15 residues. The V gene end was trimmed by 4 bases and the J gene end by 7 bases; junction bases not matched to a gene: 9. Germline CDR1 and CDR2: MNHEY and SVGAGI. CDR3 amino acids: CASSSRQGWVQPQHF. The DNA of the CDR3 is TGTGCCAGCAGTTCTCGACAGGGGTGGGTACAGCCCCAGCATTTT.

V usage is TRBV18 and J usage is TRBJ1-1; D unclear. The CDR3 is made up of 13 amino acids. CDR1 is KGHSH, CDR2 LQKENI, per germline. Trimming stripped 3 bases from V and 2 bases from J, with 7 bases between. The CDR3 DNA reads TGTGCCAGCTCACCGAGTTTTAACACTGAAGCTTTCTTT. Translation: CASSPSFNTEAFF. Combining the CDR3 with reference TRBV18 and TRBJ1-1 gives the whole variable domain NAGVMQNPRHLVRRRGQEARLRCSPMKGHSHVYWYRQLPEEGLKFMVYLQKENIIDESGMPKERFSAEFPKEGPSILRIQQVVRGDSAAYFCASSPSFNTEAFFGQGTRLTVV.

This clone was observed a handful of times. The chain couples TRBV5-8 to TRBJ1-3, with D unresolved. This CDR3 is 15 amino acids long. In germline, CDR1 is SGHTS, CDR2 YDEGEE. The germline V and J ends were trimmed by 3 bases and 0 bases, with 10 bases remaining between them. CDR3 loop: CASSYGRLSGNTIYF. In DNA, the CDR3 is TGTGCCAGCAGCTACGGGAGACTCTCTGGAAACACCATATATTTT.

V usage is TRBV10-2 and J usage is TRBJ1-1; unclear D gene. The CDR3 is made up of 13 amino acids. Germline V lookup: CDR1 WSHSY, CDR2 SAAADI. V shed 4 bases and J shed 5 bases, with 11 bases lying between them. This CDR3 reads CASSVFGDTEAFF. Written as DNA, the CDR3 is TGCGCCAGCAGTGTCTTTGGAGATACTGAAGCTTTCTTT.